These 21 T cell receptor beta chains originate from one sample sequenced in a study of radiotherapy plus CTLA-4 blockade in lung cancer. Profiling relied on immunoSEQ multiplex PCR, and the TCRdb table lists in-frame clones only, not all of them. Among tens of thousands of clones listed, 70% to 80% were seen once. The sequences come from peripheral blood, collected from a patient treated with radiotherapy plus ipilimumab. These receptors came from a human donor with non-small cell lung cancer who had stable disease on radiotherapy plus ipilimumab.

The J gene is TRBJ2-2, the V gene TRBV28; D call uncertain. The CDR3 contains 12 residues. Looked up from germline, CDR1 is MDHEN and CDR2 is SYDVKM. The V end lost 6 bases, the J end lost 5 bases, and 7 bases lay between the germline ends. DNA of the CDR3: TGTGCCAGCAGCACATCTACCGGGGAGCTGTTTTTT. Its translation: CASSTSTGELFF.

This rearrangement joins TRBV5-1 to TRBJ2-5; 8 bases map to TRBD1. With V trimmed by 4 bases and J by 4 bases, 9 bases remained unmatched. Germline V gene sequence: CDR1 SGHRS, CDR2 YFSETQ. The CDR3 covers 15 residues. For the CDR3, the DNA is TGCGCCAGCAGCCCCGGTGACAGGGGCGGAGAGACCCAGTACTTC. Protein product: CASSPGDRGGETQYF.

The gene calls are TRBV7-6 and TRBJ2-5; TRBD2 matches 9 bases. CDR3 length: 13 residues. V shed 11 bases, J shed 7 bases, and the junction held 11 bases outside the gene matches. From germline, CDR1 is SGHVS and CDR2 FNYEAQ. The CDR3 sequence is CASDNSGGGTQYF. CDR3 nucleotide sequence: TGTGCCTCCGATAATAGCGGGGGAGGGACCCAGTACTTC.

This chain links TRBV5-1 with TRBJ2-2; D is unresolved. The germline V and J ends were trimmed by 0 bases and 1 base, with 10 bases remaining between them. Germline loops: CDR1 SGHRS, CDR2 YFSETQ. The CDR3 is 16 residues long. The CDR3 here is CASSLGEAGNTGELFF. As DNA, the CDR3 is TGCGCCAGCAGCTTGGGCGAGGCAGGGAACACCGGGGAGCTGTTTTTT.

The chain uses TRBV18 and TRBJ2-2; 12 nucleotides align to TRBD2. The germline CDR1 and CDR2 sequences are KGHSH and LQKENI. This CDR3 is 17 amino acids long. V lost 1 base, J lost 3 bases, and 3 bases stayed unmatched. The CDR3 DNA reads TGTGCCAGCTCACCACGACTAGCGGGGGCGGACACCGGGGAGCTGTTTTTT. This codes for CASSPRLAGADTGELFF.

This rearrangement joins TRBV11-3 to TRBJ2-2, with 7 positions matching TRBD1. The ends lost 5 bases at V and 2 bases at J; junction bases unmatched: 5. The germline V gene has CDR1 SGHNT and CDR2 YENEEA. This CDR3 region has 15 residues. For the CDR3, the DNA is TGTGCCAGCAGCACAGGGGTCGGCAACACCGGGGAGCTGTTTTTT. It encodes CASSTGVGNTGELFF.

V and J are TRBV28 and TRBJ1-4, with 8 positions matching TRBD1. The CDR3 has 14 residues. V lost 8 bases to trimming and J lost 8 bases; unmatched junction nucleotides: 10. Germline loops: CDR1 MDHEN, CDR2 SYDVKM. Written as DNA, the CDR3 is TGTGCCAGCGGAGATTACGACAGGGGCGAAAAACTGTTTTTT. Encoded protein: CASGDYDRGEKLFF.

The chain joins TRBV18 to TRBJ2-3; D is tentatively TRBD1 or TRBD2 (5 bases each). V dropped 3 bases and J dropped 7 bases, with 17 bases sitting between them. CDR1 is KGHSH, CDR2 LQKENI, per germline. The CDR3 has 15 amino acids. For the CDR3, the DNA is TGTGCCAGCTCACCGGGAGACAGCAATCTGTATACGCAGTATTTT. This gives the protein CASSPGDSNLYTQYF.

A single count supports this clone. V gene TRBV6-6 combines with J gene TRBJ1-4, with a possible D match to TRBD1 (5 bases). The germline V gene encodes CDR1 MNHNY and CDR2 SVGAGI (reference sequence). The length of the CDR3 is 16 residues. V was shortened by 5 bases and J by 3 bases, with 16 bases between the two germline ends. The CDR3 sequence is CASSPPGGVPNEKLFF. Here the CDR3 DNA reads TGTGCCAGCAGTCCCCCCGGGGGGGTACCTAATGAAAAACTGTTTTTT.

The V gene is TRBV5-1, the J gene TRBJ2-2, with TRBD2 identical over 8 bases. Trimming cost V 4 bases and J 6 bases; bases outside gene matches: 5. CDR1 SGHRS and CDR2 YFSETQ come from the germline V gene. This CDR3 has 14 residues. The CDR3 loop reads CASSLGLAPGELFF. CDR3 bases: TGCGCCAGCAGCCTCGGACTAGCCCCCGGGGAGCTGTTTTTT.

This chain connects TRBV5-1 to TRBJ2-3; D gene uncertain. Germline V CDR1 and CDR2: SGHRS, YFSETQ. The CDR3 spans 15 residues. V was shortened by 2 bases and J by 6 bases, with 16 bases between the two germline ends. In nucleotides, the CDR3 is TGCGCCAGCAGCTTCTACAGCCAAGTGGGGGATACGCAGTATTTT. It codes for CASSFYSQVGDTQYF.

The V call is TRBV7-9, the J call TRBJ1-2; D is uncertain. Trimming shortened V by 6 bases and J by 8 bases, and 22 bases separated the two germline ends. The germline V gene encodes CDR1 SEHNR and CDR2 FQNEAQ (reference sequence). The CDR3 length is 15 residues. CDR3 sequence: CASSTGPAPSDGYTF. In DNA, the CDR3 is TGTGCCAGCAGTACCGGACCTGCACCTTCTGACGGCTACACCTTC.

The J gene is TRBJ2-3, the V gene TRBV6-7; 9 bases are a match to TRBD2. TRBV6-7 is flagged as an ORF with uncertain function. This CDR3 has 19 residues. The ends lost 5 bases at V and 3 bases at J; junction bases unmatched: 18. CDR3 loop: CASSASLIWRGGGTDTQYF. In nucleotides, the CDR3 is TGTGCCAGCAGTGCTTCACTGATCTGGCGGGGGGGCGGGACAGATACGCAGTATTTT.

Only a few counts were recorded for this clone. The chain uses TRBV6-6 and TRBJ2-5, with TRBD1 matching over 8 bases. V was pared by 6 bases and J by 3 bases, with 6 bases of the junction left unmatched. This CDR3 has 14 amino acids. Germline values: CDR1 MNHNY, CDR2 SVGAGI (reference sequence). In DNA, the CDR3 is TGTGCCAGCAGCCACCGGACAGGGAAAGAGACCCAGTACTTC. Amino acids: CASSHRTGKETQYF.

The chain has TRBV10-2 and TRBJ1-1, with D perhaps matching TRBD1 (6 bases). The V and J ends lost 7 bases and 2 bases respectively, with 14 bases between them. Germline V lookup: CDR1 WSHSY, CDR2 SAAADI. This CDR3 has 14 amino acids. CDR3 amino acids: CASTPGAANTEAFF. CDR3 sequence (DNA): TGCGCCAGCACCCCGGGGGCCGCTAACACTGAAGCTTTCTTT.

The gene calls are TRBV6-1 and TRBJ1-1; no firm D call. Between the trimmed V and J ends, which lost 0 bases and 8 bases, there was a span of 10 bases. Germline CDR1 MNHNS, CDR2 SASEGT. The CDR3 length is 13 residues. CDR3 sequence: CASSEARTTEAFF. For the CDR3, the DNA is TGTGCCAGCAGTGAAGCGCGGACCACAGAAGCTTTCTTT.

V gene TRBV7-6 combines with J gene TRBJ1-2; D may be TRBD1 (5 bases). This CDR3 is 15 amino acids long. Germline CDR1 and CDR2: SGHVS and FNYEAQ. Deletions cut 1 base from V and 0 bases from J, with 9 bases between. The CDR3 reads CASSLGGTANYGYTF. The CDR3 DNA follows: TGTGCCAGCAGCTTAGGTGGGACGGCTAACTATGGCTACACCTTC.

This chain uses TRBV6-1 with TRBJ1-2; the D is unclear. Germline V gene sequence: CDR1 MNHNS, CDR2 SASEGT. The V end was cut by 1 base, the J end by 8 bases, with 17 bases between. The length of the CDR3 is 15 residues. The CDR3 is CASSEDRLSYKGYTF. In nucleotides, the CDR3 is TGTGCCAGCAGTGAAGACAGACTAAGCTATAAGGGCTACACCTTC.

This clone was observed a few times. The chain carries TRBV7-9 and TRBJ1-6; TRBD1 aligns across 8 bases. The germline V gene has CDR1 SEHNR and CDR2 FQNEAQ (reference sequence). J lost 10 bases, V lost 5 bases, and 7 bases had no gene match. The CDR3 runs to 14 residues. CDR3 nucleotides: TGTGCCAGCAGCATTGAGGGACAGGCGTCACCCCTCCACTTT. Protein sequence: CASSIEGQASPLHF.

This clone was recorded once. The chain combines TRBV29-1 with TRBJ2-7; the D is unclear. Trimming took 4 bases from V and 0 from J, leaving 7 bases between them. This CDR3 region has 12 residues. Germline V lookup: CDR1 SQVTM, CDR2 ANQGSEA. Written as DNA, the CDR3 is TGCAGCGTTGTGTCAGACTCCTACGAGCAGTACTTC. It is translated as CSVVSDSYEQYF.

CDR3: CAIRRFTGPGELFF. The CDR3, as DNA: TGTGCCATCAGACGATTTACAGGGCCCGGGGAGCTGTTTTTT. The chain recombines TRBV10-3 with TRBJ2-2, with D possibly being TRBD1 (6 bases). Germline CDR1 and CDR2: ENHRY and SYGVKD. This CDR3 region has 14 residues. The ends were cut back, 6 bases at V and 6 bases at J, with 14 bases in the middle.